What follows are 12 T cell receptor beta chains derived from one specimen sequenced in a study of T cell changes during pregnancy in multiple sclerosis. Profiled with immunoSEQ multiplex PCR; TCRdb holds only in-frame clones, not every one. The table lists about 36,000 clones, 91% of them singletons, with approximately 0.44% in the top ten. The specimen comprised CD4+ T cells from peripheral blood mononuclear cells, sampled in the second trimester of pregnancy. Source of these receptors: a female donor in good health, enrolled as a control in a pregnancy study.

The V call is TRBV7-2, the J call TRBJ2-1; 7 bases line up with TRBD2. The CDR3 contains 17 residues. Trimming at V came to 0 bases and at J to 4 bases, leaving 9 bases not matched to a gene. Germline-derived CDR1 and CDR2 are SGHTA and FQGNSA. The DNA for the CDR3 is TGTGCCAGCAGCTTAGCGCCTCTCGCGGGAGTGTACAATGAGCAGTTCTTC. Its protein product is CASSLAPLAGVYNEQFF.

The rearrangement links TRBV28 to TRBJ2-5, with a possible D match to TRBD2 (5 bases). The CDR3 has 18 amino acids. With 3 bases removed from V and 0 bases from J, the gap between germline ends came to 20 bases. Germline V gene sequence: CDR1 MDHEN, CDR2 SYDVKM. The CDR3 DNA reads as TGTGCCAGCAGTTTCCTGCTCGTCACGCAGGAGGACCAAGAGACCCAGTACTTC. The encoded protein is CASSFLLVTQEDQETQYF.

This clone was seen only once. V usage is TRBV2 and J usage is TRBJ2-2; 7 bases line up with TRBD1. Germline lookup yields CDR1 SNHLY and CDR2 FYNNEI. V was clipped by 3 bases and J by 4 bases; unmatched bases: 11. CDR3 size: 17 residues. CDR3 bases: TGTGCCAGCAGTGAGGTCCCGACAGGGATGGGCACCGGGGAGCTGTTTTTT. Translation: CASSEVPTGMGTGELFF.

This clone came up once. The chain employs TRBV5-4 and TRBJ2-1; the D is unclear. CDR3 length equals 15 residues. The germline CDR1 and CDR2 sequences are SGHNT and YYREEE (reference sequence). With 5 bases removed from V and 0 bases from J, the gap between germline ends came to 12 bases. CDR3 in DNA: TGTGCCAGCAGTCGAGACTCAAGCTCCTACAATGAGCAGTTCTTC. Its protein product is CASSRDSSSYNEQFF.

The chain employs TRBV7-2 and TRBJ2-1; 8 nucleotides align to TRBD1. In germline, CDR1 is SGHTA, CDR2 FQGNSA. The CDR3 is 12 residues long. The ends lost 5 bases at V and 11 bases at J; junction bases unmatched: 5. The CDR3 nucleotides are TGTGCCAGCAGCAAGGACAGGGCACAGCAGTTCTTC. This translates into CASSKDRAQQFF.

The chain links TRBV18 to TRBJ2-1; D is possibly TRBD2 (6 bases). The CDR3 loop spans 17 amino acids. V lost 2 bases and J 9 bases, leaving 23 bases between the germline ends. Germline V lookup: CDR1 KGHSH, CDR2 LQKENI. CDR3 DNA sequence: TGTGCCAGCTCACCAACCAGGCGGGACTGGGTATGGCTTGAGCAGTTCTTC. Translating gives CASSPTRRDWVWLEQFF.

The rearrangement joins TRBV28 to TRBJ2-1; perhaps TRBD2 as D (5 bases). This CDR3 has 12 amino acids. V lost 2 bases to trimming and J lost 8 bases, with 7 bases between them. CDR1 is MDHEN, CDR2 SYDVKM, per germline. For the CDR3, the DNA is TGTGCCAGCAGTTTACTAGCCGATGAGCAGTTCTTC. It encodes CASSLLADEQFF.

This chain connects TRBV6-5 to TRBJ2-2; D perhaps matches TRBD1 (5 bases). V dropped 2 bases and J dropped 5 bases, with 15 bases sitting between them. This CDR3 contains 16 residues. Germline values: CDR1 MNHEY, CDR2 SVGAGI. CDR3 coding DNA: TGTGCCAGCAGTTACCGGTCAGGGTTTAGGACCGGGGAGCTGTTTTTT. As protein: CASSYRSGFRTGELFF.

J is TRBJ1-2 and V is TRBV5-6, with 7 bases identical to TRBD1. V was clipped by 0 bases and J by 2 bases; unmatched bases: 4. CDR1 is SGHDT, CDR2 YYEEEE, per germline. This CDR3 is built from 15 residues. This chain's CDR3 is CASSLGTGVNYGYTF. In DNA form, the CDR3 reads TGTGCCAGCAGCTTGGGGACAGGAGTAAACTATGGCTACACCTTC. Full variable domain (rest looked up from reference TRBV5-6 and TRBJ1-2): DAGVTQSPTHLIKTRGQQVTLRCSPKSGHDTVSWYQQALGQGPQFIFQYYEEEERQRGNFPDRFSGHQFPNYSSELNVNALLLGDSALYLCASSLGTGVNYGYTFGSGTRLTVV.

The CDR3 protein is CASSVELRGDSSNEQFF. The CDR3 DNA follows: TGTGCCAGCAGCGTAGAATTAAGGGGGGACAGCTCCAATGAGCAGTTCTTC. This chain links TRBV9 with TRBJ2-1; weak D call: TRBD1 (7 bases). The germline V and J ends were trimmed by 0 bases and 6 bases, with 19 bases remaining between them. The germline V gene encodes CDR1 SGDLS and CDR2 YYNGEE. CDR3 length: 17 amino acids.

The V gene is TRBV7-3, the J gene TRBJ2-5; TRBD1 matches 9 bases. The germline V gene encodes CDR1 SGHTA and CDR2 FQGTGA. V trimming: 2 bases; J trimming: 5 bases; junction bases outside the gene matches: 6. The CDR3 runs 15 residues. The CDR3: CASSLGTGRAETQYF. The CDR3 nucleotides read TGTGCCAGCAGCTTAGGGACAGGGCGGGCGGAGACCCAGTACTTC.

This sequence joins TRBV28 and TRBJ2-3, with 7 bases fitting TRBD2. Per germline, CDR1 MDHEN and CDR2 SYDVKM. After removal of 2 bases from V and 5 bases from J, the junction contained 4 bases not matched to a gene. The CDR3 has 14 residues. CDR3: CASSLRAGEDTQYF. In DNA form, the CDR3 reads TGTGCCAGCAGTTTAAGGGCGGGAGAAGATACGCAGTATTTT.